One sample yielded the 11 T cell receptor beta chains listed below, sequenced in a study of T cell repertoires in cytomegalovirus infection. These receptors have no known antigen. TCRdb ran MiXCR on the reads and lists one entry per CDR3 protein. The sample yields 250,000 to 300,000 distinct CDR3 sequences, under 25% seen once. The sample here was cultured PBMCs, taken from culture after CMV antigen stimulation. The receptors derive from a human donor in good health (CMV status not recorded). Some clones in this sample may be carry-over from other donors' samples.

For the CDR3, the DNA is TGTGCCAGCAGCGGGAAAACCCTAGCGGGAGGTCGGTTTGATACGCAGTATTTT. As protein: CASSGKTLAGGRFDTQYF. This sequence joins TRBV9 and TRBJ2-3; 11 bases align to TRBD2. The CDR3 length is 18 residues. J was trimmed by 6 bases and V by 3 bases; bases with no gene match: 15. Germline CDR1 SGDLS, CDR2 YYNGEE.

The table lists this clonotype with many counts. CDR3 DNA sequence: TGTGCCAGCAGCGGAAGACTAGCGGGAGTAGGAGATACGCAGTATTTT. Translation gives CASSGRLAGVGDTQYF. The chain links TRBV7-6 to TRBJ2-3, with 12 bases identical to TRBD2. Trimming took 5 bases from V and 5 from J; bases not matched to a gene: 8. Germline CDR1 and CDR2: SGHVS and FNYEAQ. The CDR3 has 16 residues. The variable domain in full, with the rest retrieved from reference TRBV7-6 and TRBJ2-3, is GAGVSQSPRYKVTKRGQDVALRCDPISGHVSLYWYRQALGQGPEFLTYFNYEAQQDKSGLPNDRFSAERPEGSISTLTIQRTEQRDSAMYRCASSGRLAGVGDTQYFGPGTRLTVL.

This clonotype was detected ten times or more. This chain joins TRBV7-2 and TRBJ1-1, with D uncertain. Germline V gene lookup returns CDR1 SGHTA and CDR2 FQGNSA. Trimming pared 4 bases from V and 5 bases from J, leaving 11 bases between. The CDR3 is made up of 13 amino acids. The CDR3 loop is CASSSDTGTEAFF. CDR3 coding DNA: TGTGCCAGCAGCTCAGATACGGGGACTGAAGCTTTCTTT.

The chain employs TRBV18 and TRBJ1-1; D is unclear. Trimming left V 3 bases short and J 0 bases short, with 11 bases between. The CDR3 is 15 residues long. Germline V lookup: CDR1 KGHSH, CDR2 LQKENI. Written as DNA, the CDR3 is TGTGCCAGCTCACCCCCGGGCACCTTGAACACTGAAGCTTTCTTT. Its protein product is CASSPPGTLNTEAFF.

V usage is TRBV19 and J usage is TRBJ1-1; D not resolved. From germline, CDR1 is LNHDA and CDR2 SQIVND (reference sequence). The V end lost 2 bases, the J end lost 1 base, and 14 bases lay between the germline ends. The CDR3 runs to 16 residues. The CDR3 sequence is CASSIPKSRGNTEAFF. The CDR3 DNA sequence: TGTGCCAGTAGTATACCCAAATCGAGAGGGAACACTGAAGCTTTCTTT. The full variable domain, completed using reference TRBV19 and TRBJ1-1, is DGGITQSPKYLFRKEGQNVTLSCEQNLNHDAMYWYRQDPGQGLRLIYYSQIVNDFQKGDIAEGYSVSREKKESFPLTVTSAQKNPTAFYLCASSIPKSRGNTEAFFGQGTRLTVV.

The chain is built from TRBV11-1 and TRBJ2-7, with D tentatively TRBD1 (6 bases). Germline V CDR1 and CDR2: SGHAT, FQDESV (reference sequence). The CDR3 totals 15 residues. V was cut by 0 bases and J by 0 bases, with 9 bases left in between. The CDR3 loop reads CASSLARDNSYEQYF. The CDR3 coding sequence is TGTGCCAGCAGCTTAGCGAGGGACAACTCCTACGAGCAGTACTTC.

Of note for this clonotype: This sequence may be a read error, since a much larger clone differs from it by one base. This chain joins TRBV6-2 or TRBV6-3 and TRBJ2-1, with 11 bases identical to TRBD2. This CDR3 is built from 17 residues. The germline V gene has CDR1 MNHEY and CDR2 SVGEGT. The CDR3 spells CARSYEILAGARNEQFF. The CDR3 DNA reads TGTGCCAGGAGTTACGAGATACTAGCGGGAGCACGCAATGAGCAGTTCTTC.

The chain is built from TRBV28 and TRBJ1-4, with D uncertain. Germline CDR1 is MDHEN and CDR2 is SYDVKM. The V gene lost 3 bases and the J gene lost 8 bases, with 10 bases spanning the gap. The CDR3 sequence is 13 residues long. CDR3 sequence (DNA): TGTGCCAGCAGTTTTTCGGTTGAGGAAAAACTGTTTTTT. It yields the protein CASSFSVEEKLFF.

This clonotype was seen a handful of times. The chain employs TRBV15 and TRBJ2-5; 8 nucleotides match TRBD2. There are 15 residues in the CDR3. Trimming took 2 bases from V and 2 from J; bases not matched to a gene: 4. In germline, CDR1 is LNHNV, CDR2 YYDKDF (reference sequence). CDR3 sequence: CATSRPTSGQETQYF. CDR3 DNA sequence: TGTGCCACCAGCAGACCTACTAGCGGTCAAGAGACCCAGTACTTC. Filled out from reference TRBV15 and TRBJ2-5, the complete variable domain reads DAMVIQNPRYQVTQFGKPVTLSCSQTLNHNVMYWYQQKSSQAPKLLFHYYDKDFNNEADTPDNFQSRRPNTSFCFLDIRSPGLGDTAMYLCATSRPTSGQETQYFGPGTRLLVL.

The CDR3 region has the DNA TGTGCCAGCAGTGTACAGGGGTATTTACTAGAGCAGTACTTC. It specifies CASSVQGYLLEQYF. The V gene is TRBV11-2, the J gene TRBJ2-7; TRBD1 matches 7 bases. This CDR3 has 14 amino acids. Per the germline V gene, CDR1 is SGHAT and CDR2 is FQNNGV. V dropped 6 bases and J dropped 7; count of bases not matched to a gene: 12.

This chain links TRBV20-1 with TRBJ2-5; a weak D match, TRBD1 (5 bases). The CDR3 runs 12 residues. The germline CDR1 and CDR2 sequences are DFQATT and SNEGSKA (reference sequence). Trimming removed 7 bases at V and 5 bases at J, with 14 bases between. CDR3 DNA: TGCAGTGGACGACAGAGCGCGGAGACCCAGTACTTC. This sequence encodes CSGRQSAETQYF.